The clone carrying this T cell receptor (beta chain) was picked up a small number of times. Its specificity is not known. The CDR3 spans 13 residues. The V gene lost 3 bases and the J gene lost 4 bases, with 9 bases spanning the gap. CDR1 is SEHNR and CDR2 is FQNEAQ in the germline V gene (reference sequence). This sample is drawn from a study of T cells in Graves' hyperthyroidism and ophthalmopathy. Overall study results and limits: Most thyroid clonotypes expanded above 0.001 appeared in blood too. The authors' 13 V-J model separated ophthalmopathy from stable hyperthyroidism.

There were TCR beta CDR3 regions amplified from RNA transcripts. The TCR CDR3 was amplified in a first-round RT-PCR using the HTBI primer set. TCRdb re-called the multiplex PCR reads with MiXCR, one entry per CDR3 protein. The sample gives 700,000 to 950,000 distinct CDR3 sequences, about 35% of which show up once; roughly 30% is in the top ten. Each diagnosis was grounded in clinical symptoms, serum thyroxine and TRAb, thyroid ultrasound, and orbital computed tomography. The rearrangement joins TRBV7-9 to TRBJ1-1; D unclear. The sequencing sample was made of blood. The sequence came from a woman aged 40-49 years with Graves' hyperthyroidism. CDR3 in amino acids: CASSLEQTTEAFF. The CDR3, as DNA: TGTGCCAGCAGCTTGGAGCAGACCACTGAAGCTTTCTTT.